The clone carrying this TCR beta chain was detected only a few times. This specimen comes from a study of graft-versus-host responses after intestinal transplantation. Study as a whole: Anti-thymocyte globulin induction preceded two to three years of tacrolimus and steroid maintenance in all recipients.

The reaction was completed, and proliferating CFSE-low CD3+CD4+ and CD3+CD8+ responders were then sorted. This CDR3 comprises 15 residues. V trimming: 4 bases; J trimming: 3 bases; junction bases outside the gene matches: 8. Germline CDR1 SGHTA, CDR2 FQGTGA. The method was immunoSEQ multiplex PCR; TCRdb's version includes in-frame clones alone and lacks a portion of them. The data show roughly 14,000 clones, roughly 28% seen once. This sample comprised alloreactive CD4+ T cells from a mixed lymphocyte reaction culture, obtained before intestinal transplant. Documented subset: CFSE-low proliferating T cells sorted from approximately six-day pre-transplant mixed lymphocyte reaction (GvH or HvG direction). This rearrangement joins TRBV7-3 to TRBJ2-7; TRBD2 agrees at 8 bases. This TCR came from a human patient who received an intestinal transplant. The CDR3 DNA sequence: TGTGCCAGCAGCTCCCCGGGGGGGGTGATCTACGAGCAGTACTTC. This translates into CASSSPGGVIYEQYF. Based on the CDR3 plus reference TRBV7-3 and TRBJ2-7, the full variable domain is GAGVSQTPSNKVTEKGKYVELRCDPISGHTALYWYRQSLGQGPEFLIYFQGTGAADDSGLPNDRFFAVRPEGSVSTLKIQRTERGDSAVYLCASSSPGGVIYEQYFGPGTRLTVT.